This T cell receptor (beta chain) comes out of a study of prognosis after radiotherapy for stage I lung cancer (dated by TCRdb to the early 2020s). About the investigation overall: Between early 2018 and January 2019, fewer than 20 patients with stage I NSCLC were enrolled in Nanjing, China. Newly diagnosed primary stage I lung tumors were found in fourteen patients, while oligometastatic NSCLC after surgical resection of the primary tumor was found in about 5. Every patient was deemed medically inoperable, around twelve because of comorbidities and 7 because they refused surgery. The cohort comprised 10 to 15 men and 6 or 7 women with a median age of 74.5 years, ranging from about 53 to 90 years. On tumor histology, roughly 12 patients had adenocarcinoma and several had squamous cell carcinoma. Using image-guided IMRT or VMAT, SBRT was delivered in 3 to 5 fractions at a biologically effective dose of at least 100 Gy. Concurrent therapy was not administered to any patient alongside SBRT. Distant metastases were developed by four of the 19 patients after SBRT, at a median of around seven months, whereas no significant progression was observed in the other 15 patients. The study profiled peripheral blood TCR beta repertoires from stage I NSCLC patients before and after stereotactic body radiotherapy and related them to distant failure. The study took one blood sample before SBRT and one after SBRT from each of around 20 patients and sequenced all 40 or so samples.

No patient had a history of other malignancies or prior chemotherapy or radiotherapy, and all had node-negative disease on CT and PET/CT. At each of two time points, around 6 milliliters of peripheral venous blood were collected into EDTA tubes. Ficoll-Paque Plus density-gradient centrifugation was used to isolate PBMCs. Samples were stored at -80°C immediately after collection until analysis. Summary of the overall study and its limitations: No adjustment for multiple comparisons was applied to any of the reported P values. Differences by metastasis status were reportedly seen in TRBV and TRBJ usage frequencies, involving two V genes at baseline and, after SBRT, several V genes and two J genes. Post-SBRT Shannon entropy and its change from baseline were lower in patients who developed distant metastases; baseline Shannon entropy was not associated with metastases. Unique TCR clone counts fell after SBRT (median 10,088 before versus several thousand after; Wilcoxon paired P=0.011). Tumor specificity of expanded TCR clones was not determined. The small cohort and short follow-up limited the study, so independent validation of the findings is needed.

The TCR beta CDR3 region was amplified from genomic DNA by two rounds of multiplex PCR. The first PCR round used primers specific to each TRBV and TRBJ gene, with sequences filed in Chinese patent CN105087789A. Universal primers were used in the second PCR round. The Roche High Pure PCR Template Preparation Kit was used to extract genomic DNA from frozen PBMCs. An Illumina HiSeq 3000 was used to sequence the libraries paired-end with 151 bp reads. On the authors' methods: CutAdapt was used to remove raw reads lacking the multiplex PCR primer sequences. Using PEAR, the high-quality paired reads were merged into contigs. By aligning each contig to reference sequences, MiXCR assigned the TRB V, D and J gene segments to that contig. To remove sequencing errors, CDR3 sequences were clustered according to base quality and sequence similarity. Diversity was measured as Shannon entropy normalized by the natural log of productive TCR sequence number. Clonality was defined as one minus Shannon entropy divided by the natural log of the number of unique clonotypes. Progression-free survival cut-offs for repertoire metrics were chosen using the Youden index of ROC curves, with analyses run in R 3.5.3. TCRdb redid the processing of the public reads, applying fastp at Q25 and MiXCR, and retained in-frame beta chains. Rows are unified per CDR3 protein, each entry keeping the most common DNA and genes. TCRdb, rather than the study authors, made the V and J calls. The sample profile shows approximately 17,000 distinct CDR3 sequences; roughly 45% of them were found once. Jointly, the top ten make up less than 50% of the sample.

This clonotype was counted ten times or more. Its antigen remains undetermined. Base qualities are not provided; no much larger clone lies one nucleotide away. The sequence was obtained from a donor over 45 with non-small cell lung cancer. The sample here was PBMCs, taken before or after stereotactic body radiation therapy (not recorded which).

The CDR3 protein sequence reads: CASSISGGHIGELFF. Here is the DNA: TGTGCCAGTAGTATAAGCGGGGGCCACATCGGGGAGCTGTTTTTT. This sequence uses TRBV19 and TRBJ2-2, with 8 bases aligning to TRBD2. The CDR3 has 15 amino acids, counting the end cysteine and phenylalanine. CDR3 DNA is the only sequence kept; it has 45 bases, read in frame from the first base. Here V drops 2 bases and J drops 7 bases, and the junction holds 6 bases not matched to any gene. The germline V gene (reference sequence) specifies LNHDA as CDR1 and SQIVND as CDR2.